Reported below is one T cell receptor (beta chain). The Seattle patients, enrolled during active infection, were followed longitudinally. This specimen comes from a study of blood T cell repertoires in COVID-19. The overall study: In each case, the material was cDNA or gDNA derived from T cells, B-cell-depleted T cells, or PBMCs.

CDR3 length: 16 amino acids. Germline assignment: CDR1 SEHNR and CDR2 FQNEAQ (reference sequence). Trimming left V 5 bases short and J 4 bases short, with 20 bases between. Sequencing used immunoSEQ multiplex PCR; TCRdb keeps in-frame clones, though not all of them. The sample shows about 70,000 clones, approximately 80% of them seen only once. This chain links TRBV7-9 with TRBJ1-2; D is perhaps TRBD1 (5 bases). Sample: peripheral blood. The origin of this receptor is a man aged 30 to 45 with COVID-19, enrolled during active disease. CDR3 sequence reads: CASSAPTGGTIYGYTF. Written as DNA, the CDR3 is TGTGCCAGCAGCGCGCCGACGGGGGGAACCATCTATGGCTACACCTTC.